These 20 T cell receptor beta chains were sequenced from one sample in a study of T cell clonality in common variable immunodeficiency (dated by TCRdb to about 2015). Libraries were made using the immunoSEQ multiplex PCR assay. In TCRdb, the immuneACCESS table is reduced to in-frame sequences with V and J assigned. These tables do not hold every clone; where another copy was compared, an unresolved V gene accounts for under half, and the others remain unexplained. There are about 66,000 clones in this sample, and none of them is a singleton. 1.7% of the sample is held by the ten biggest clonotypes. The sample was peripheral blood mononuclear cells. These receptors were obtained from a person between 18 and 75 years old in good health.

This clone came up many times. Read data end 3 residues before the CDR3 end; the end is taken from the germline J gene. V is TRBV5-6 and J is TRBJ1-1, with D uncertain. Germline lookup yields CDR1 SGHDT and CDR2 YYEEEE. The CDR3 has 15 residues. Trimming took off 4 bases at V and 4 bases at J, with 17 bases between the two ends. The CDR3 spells CASSTGLVRGTEAFF. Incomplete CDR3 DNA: TGTGCCAGCAGCACTGGTTTAGTCCGGGGCACTGAA.

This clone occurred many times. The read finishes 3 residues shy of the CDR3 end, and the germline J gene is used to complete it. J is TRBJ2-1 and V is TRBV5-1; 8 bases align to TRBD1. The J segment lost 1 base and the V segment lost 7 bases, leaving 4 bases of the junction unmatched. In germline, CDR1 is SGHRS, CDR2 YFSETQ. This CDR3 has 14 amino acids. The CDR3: CASGTGVSYNEQFF. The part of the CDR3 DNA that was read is TGCGCCAGCGGGACAGGCGTATCCTACAATGAG.

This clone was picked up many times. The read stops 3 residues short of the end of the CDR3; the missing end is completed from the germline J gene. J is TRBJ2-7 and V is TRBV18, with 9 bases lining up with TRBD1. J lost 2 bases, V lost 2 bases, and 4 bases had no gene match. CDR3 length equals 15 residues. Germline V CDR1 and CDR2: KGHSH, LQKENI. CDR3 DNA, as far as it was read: TGTGCCAGCTCACCAGGGACAGGGTGGACCTACGAG. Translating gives CASSPGTGWTYE. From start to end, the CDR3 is CASSPGTGWTYEQYF.

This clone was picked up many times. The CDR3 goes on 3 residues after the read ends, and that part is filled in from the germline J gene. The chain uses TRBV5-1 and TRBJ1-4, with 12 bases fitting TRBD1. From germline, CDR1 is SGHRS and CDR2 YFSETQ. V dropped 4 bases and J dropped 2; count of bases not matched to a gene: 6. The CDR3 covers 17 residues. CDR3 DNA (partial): TGCGCCAGCAGCCCGGGACAGGGGGCGCTTACTAATGAAAAA. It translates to CASSPGQGALTNEK. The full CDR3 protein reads CASSPGQGALTNEKLFF.

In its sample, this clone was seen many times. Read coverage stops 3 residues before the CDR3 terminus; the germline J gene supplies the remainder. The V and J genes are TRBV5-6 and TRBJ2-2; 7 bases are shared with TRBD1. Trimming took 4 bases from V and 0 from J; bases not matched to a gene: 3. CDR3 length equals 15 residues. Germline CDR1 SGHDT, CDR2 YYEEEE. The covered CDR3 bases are TGTGCCAGCAGCGGGGGACAGACGAACACCGGGGAG. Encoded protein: CASSGGQTNTGE. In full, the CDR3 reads CASSGGQTNTGELFF.

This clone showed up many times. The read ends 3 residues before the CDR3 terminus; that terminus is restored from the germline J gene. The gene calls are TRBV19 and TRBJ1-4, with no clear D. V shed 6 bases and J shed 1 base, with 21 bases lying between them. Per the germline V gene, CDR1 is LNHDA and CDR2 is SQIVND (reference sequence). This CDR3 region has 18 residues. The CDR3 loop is CASSNGFATLETNEKLFF. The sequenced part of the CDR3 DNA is TGTGCCAGTAGCAATGGATTCGCGACACTTGAAACTAATGAAAAA.

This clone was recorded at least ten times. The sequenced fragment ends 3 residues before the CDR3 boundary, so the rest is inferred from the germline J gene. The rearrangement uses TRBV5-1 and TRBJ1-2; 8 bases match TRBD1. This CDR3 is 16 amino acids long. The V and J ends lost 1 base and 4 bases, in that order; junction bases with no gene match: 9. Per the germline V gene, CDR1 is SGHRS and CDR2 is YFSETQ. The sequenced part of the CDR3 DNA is TGCGCCAGCAGCTTGTTTCCGGACAGGGAACGCTATGGC. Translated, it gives CASSLFPDRERYG. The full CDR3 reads CASSLFPDRERYGYTF.

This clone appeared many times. The sequenced part of the CDR3 DNA is TGCGCCAGCAGCTTGGAACTTAGCGGGGGCACAGATACG. This codes for CASSLELSGGTDT. In full, the CDR3 is CASSLELSGGTDTQYF. The rearrangement joins TRBV5-1 to TRBJ2-3; the match to TRBD2 covers 8 bases. The read falls 3 residues short of the CDR3 end, and the missing part is taken from the germline J gene. The CDR3 is 16 residues long. Germline V gene sequence: CDR1 SGHRS, CDR2 YFSETQ. V gave up 0 bases and J gave up 1 base; unmatched junction bases: 4.

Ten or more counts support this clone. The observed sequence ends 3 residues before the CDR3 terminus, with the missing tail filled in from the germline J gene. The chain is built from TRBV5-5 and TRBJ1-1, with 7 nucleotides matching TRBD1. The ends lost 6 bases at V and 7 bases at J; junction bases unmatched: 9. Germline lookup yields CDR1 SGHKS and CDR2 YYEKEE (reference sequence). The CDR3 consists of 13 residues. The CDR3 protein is CASTPDRTNEAFF. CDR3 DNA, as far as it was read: TGTGCCAGCACCCCGGACAGGACGAATGAA.

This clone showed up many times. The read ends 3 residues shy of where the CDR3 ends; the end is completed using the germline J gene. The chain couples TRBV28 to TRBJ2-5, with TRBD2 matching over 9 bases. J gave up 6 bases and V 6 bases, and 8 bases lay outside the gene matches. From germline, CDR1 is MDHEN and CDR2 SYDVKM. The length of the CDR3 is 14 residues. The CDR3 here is CASRQIAGVKTQYF. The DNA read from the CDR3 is TGTGCCAGCAGGCAAATAGCGGGAGTGAAGACC.

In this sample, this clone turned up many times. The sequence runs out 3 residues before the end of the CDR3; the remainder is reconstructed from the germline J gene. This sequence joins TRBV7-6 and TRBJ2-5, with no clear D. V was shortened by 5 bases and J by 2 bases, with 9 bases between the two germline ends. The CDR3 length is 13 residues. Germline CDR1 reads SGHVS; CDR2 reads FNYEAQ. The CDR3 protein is CASSRDTQETQYF. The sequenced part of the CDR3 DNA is TGTGCCAGCAGCCGCGATACTCAAGAGACC.

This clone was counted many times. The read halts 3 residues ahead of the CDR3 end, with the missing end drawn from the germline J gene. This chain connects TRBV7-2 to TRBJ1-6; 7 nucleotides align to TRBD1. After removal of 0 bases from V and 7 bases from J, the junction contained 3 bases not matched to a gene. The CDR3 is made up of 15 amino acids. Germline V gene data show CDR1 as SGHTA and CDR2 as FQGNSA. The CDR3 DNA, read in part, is TGTGCCAGCAGCTTAGCTACAGGGGTCAATTCACCC. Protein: CASSLATGVNSP. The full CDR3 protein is CASSLATGVNSPLHF.

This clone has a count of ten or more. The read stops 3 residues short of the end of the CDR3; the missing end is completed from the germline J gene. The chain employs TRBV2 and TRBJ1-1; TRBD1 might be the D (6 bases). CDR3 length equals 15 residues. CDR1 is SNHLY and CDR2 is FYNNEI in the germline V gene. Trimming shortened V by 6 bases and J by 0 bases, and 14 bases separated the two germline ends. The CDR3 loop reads CASRIRQAMNTEAFF. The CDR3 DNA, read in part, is TGTGCCAGCAGAATACGACAGGCGATGAACACTGAA.

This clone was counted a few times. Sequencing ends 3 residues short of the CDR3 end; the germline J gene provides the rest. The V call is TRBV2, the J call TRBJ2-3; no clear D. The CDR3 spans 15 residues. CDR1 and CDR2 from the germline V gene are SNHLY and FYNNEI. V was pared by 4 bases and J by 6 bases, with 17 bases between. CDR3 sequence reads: CASSVLPSGRDTQYF. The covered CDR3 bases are TGTGCCAGCAGTGTGCTCCCCTCGGGTCGGGATACG.

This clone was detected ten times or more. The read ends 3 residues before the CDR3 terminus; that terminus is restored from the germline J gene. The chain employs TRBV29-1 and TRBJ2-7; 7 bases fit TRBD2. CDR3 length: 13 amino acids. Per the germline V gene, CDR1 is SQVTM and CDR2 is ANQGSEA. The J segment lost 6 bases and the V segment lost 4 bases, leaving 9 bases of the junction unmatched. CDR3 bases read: TGCAGCGTTGGTCGGGGAGGGCTCGGCGAG. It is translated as CSVGRGGLGE. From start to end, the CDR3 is CSVGRGGLGEQYF.

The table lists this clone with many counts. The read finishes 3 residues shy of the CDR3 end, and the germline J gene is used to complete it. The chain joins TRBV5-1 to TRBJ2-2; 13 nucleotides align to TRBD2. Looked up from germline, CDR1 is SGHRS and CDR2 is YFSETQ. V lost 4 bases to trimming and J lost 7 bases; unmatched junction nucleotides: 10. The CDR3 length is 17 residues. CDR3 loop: CASSRMTSGGTGGELFF. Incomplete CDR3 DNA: TGCGCCAGCAGCCGGATGACTAGCGGGGGGACCGGCGGGGAG.

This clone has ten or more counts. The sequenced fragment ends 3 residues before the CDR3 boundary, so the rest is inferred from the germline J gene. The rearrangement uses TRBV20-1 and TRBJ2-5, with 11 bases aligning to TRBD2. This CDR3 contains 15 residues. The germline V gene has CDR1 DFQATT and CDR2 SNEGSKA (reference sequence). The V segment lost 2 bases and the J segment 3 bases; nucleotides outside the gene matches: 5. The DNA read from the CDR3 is TGCAGTGCTAGACCTCAGGGACTAGCGGAAGAGACC. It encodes CSARPQGLAEET. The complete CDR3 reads CSARPQGLAEETQYF.

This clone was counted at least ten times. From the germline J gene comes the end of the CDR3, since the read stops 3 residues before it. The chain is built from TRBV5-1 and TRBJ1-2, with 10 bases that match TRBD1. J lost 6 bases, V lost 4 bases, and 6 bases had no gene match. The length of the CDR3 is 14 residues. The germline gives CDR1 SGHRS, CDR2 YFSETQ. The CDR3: CASSPGQGIDGYTF. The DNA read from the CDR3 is TGCGCCAGCAGCCCGGGACAGGGGATCGATGGC. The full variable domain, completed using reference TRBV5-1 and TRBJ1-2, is KAGVTQTPRYLIKTRGQQVTLSCSPISGHRSVSWYQQTPGQGLQFLFEYFSETQRNKGNFPGRFSGRQFSNSRSEMNVSTLELGDSALYLCASSPGQGIDGYTFGSGTRLTVV.

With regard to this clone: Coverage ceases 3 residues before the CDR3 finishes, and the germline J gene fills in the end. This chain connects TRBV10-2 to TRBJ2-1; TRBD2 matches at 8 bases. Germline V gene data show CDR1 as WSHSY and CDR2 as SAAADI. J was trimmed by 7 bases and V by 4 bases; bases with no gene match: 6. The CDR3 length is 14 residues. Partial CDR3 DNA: TGCGCCAGCAGTGCGACGGGGGGGTTAAATGAG. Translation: CASSATGGLNE. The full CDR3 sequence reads CASSATGGLNEQFF.

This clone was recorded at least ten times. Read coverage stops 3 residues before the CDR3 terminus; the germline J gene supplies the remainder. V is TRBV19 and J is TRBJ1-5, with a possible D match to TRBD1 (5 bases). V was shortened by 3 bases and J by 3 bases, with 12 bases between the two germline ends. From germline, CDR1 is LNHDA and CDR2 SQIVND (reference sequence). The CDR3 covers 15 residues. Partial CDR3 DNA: TGTGCCAGTAGTATCAGGACGGACATCAATCAGCCC. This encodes CASSIRTDINQP. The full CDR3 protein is CASSIRTDINQPQHF.